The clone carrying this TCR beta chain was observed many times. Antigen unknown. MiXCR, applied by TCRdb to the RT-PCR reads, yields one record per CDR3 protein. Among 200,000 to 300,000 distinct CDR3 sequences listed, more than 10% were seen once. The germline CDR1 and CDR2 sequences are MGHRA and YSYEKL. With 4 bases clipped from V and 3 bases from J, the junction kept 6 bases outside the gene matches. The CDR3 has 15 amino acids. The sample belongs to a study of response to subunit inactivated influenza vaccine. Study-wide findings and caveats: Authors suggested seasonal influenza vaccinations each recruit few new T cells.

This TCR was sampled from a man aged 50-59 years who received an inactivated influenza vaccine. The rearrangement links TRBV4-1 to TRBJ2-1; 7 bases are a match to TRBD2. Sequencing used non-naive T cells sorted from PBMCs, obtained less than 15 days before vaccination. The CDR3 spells CASSRGASGYNEQFF. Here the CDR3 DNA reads TGCGCCAGCAGCCGGGGAGCTAGCGGCTACAATGAGCAGTTCTTC.